The 10 T cell receptor beta chains below all came from one sample that was sequenced in a study of blood T cell repertoires in COVID-19. Sequencing used immunoSEQ multiplex PCR; TCRdb keeps in-frame clones, though not all of them. The sample has more than 200,000 clones; approximately 90% are singletons. The sample comprised PBMCs or T cells enriched from blood (not recorded which). Source of these receptors: a man younger than 40 who had recovered from COVID-19.

This chain connects TRBV4-1 to TRBJ2-7; D is ambiguous. Germline CDR1 and CDR2: MGHRA and YSYEKL. Trimming took off 0 bases at V and 0 bases at J, with 6 bases between the two ends. The CDR3 length is 14 residues. The CDR3, as DNA: TGCGCCAGCAGCCAAGATACCAGCTCCTACGAGCAGTACTTC. It translates to CASSQDTSSYEQYF.

This sequence joins TRBV28 and TRBJ1-3; 7 bases map to TRBD1. The CDR3 has 15 residues. The V gene end was trimmed by 6 bases and the J gene end by 2 bases; junction bases not matched to a gene: 7. In germline, CDR1 is MDHEN, CDR2 SYDVKM. CDR3 sequence reads: CASSATGWPGNTIYF. CDR3 DNA sequence: TGTGCCAGCAGCGCGACAGGGTGGCCTGGAAACACCATATATTTT.

The chain carries TRBV24-1 and TRBJ1-5; D perhaps matches TRBD1 (5 bases). The CDR3 is 15 amino acids. The germline V and J ends were trimmed by 1 base and 9 bases, with 15 bases remaining between them. From germline, CDR1 is KGHDR and CDR2 SFDVKD. The CDR3 DNA sequence: TGTGCCACCAGTGATTTCCCCAGGGTTCAGGCGCCCCAGCATTTT. Residues: CATSDFPRVQAPQHF.

The chain couples TRBV28 to TRBJ1-3; D is undetermined. Between the trimmed V and J ends, which lost 7 bases and 7 bases, there was a span of 14 bases. CDR3 size: 13 residues. Per the germline V gene, CDR1 is MDHEN and CDR2 is SYDVKM. The CDR3 sequence: CASIQANWNTIYF. As DNA, the CDR3 is TGTGCCAGCATTCAGGCCAACTGGAACACCATATATTTT.

V is TRBV6-4 and J is TRBJ2-1; 10 bases are shared with TRBD1. Losses at the gene ends were 5 bases for V and 7 bases for J; bases not matched to a gene: 8. The CDR3 has 15 amino acids. Germline V CDR1 and CDR2: MRHNA, SNTAGT. The CDR3 region is CASSMTGGAPNEQFF. CDR3 nucleotide sequence: TGTGCCAGCAGTATGACAGGGGGCGCCCCTAATGAGCAGTTCTTC.

The V and J genes are TRBV20-1 and TRBJ2-7; weak D call: TRBD1 (5 bases). From germline, CDR1 is DFQATT and CDR2 SNEGSKA (reference sequence). V was pared by 8 bases and J by 5 bases, with 13 bases between. The CDR3 sequence is 11 residues long. The CDR3 region is CSTREVDEQYF. The CDR3 coding sequence is TGCAGTACCAGGGAAGTGGACGAGCAGTACTTC.

The J gene is TRBJ2-7, the V gene TRBV3-1 (or the pseudogene TRBV3-2), with TRBD2 matching 8 bases. V was clipped by 1 base and J by 1 base; unmatched bases: 9. The CDR3 loop spans 17 amino acids. Germline CDR1 reads LGHDT; CDR2 reads YNNKEL (reference sequence). This chain's CDR3 is CASSQVPTSGPSYEQYF. DNA of the CDR3: TGTGCCAGCAGCCAAGTTCCAACTAGCGGTCCTTCCTACGAGCAGTACTTC.

The sample holds one count of this clone. The gene calls are TRBV7-2 and TRBJ1-4; 9 bases agree with TRBD1. The CDR3 contains 16 residues. Germline CDR1 reads SGHTA; CDR2 reads FQGNSA. V shed 5 bases, J shed 2 bases, and the junction held 6 bases outside the gene matches. CDR3 sequence reads: CASSQPGQGTNEKLFF. The CDR3 DNA follows: TGTGCCAGCAGCCAGCCTGGACAGGGGACTAATGAAAAACTGTTTTTT.

The chain carries TRBV2 and TRBJ2-6, with D uncertain. This CDR3 is built from 15 residues. CDR1 and CDR2 from the germline V gene are SNHLY and FYNNEI. V was trimmed by 4 bases and J by 0 bases, leaving 7 bases between them. The CDR3 loop is CASSGEASGANVLTF. CDR3 bases: TGTGCCAGCAGTGGCGAGGCCTCTGGGGCCAACGTCCTGACTTTC.

V is TRBV9 and J is TRBJ2-3; 8 bases are a match to TRBD2. CDR3 length equals 16 residues. Trimming removed 0 bases from V and 1 base from J; junction bases left unmatched: 4. Germline assignment: CDR1 SGDLS and CDR2 YYNGEE. CDR3 amino acids: CASSVDSRGGTDTQYF. The CDR3 nucleotides read TGTGCCAGCAGCGTAGATTCGCGGGGGGGCACAGATACGCAGTATTTT. The full variable domain, in which reference TRBV9 and TRBJ2-3 provide the parts outside the CDR3, is DSGVTQTPKHLITATGQRVTLRCSPRSGDLSVYWYQQSLDQGLQFLIQYYNGEERAKGNILERFSAQQFPDLHSELNLSSLELGDSALYFCASSVDSRGGTDTQYFGPGTRLTVL.